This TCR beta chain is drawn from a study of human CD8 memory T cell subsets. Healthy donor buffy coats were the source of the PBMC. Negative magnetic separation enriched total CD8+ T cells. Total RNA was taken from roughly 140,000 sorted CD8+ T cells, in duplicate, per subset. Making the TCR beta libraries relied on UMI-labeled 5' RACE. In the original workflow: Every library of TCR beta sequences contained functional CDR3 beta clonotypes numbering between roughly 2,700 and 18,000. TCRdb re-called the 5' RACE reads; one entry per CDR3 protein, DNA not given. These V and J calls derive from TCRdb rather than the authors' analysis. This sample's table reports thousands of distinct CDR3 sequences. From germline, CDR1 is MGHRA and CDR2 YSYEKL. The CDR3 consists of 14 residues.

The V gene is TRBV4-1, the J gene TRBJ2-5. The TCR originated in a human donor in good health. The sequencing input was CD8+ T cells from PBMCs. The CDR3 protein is CASSQVANQETQYF.